Detailed here is one T cell receptor beta chain. The antigen is unknown. This entry belongs to a study of CD8 T cells in ankylosing spondylitis. Study-wide results and limits: Ankylosing spondylitis blood seemed to carry a telltale TCR beta motif made of several highly homologous variants. Certain motif variants had earlier appeared in reactive arthritis synovial fluid and blood. A CD8+ phenotype characterized the disease-linked clones, which were relatively rare in peripheral blood.

The J segment lost 6 bases and the V segment lost 6 bases, leaving 19 bases of the junction unmatched. The CDR3 covers 18 residues. TCRdb re-called the 5' RACE reads with MiXCR, one entry per CDR3 protein. The sample carries approximately 400,000 distinct CDR3 sequences, under 20% recorded once. The sample taken for sequencing was blood, either unsorted or a sorted T cell fraction (not recorded which). V usage is TRBV12-3 or TRBV12-4 and J usage is TRBJ2-2, with 7 nucleotides matching TRBD2. The sequence was obtained from a male donor with ankylosing spondylitis. CDR3 in amino acids: CASSPLALAARRAGELFF. The CDR3 nucleotides read TGTGCCAGCAGCCCACTGGCCCTAGCGGCTAGAAGGGCCGGGGAGCTGTTTTTT.